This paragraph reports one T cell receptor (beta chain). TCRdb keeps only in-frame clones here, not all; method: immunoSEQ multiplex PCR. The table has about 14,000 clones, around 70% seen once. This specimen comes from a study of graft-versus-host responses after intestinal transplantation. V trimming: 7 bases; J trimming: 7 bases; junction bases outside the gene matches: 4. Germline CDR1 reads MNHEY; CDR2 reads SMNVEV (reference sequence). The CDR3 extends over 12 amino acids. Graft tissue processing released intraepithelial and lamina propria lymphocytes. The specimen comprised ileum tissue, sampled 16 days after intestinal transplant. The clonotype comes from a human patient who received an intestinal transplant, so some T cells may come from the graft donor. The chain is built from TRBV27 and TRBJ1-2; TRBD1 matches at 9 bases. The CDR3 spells CASKTTGGGYTF. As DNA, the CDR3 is TGTGCCAGCAAGACGACAGGGGGTGGCTACACCTTC.